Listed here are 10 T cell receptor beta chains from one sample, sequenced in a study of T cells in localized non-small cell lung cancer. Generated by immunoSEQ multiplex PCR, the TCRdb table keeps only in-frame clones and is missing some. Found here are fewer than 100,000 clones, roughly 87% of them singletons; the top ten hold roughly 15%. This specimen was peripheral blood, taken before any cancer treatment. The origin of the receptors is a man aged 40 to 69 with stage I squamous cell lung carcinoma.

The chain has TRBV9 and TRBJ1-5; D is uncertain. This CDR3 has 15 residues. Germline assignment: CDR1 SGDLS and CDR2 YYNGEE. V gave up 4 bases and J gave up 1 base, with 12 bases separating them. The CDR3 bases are TGTGCCAGCAGCCAATCGGCAAGGAGCAATCAGCCCCAGCATTTT. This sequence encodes CASSQSARSNQPQHF.

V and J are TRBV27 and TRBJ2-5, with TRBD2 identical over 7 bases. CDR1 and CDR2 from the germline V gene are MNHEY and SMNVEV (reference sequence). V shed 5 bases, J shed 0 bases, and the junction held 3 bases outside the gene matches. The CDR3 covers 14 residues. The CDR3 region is CASSRGGYQETQYF. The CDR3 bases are TGTGCCAGCAGTCGGGGAGGGTACCAAGAGACCCAGTACTTC.

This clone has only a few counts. The CDR3 here is CASSPGTGWNTEAFF. Here the CDR3 DNA reads TGTGCCAGCAGCCCGGGGACAGGGTGGAACACTGAAGCTTTCTTT. The chain employs TRBV7-6 and TRBJ1-1; 9 bases line up with TRBD1. Germline V lookup: CDR1 SGHVS, CDR2 FNYEAQ. The J segment lost 1 base and the V segment lost 5 bases, leaving 5 bases of the junction unmatched. The CDR3 has 15 residues. Filled out from reference TRBV7-6 and TRBJ1-1, the complete variable domain reads GAGVSQSPRYKVTKRGQDVALRCDPISGHVSLYWYRQALGQGPEFLTYFNYEAQQDKSGLPNDRFSAERPEGSISTLTIQRTEQRDSAMYRCASSPGTGWNTEAFFGQGTRLTVV.

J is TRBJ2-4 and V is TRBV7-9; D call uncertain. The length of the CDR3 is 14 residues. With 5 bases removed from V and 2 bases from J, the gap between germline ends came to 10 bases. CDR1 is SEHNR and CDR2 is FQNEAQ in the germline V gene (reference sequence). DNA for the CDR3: TGTGCCAGCAGCGTGCTTGGGTCCAAAAACATTCAGTACTTC. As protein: CASSVLGSKNIQYF. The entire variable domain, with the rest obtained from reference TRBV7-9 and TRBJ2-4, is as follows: DTGVSQNPRHKITKRGQNVTFRCDPISEHNRLYWYRQTLGQGPEFLTYFQNEAQLEKSRLLSDRFSAERPKGSFSTLEIQRTEQGDSAMYLCASSVLGSKNIQYFGAGTRLSVL.

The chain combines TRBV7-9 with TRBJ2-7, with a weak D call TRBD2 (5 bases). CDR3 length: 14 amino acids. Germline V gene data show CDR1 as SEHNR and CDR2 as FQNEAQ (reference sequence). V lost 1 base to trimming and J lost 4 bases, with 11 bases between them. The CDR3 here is CASSLVGRTYEQYF. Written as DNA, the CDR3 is TGTGCCAGCAGCTTAGTCGGCAGGACTTACGAGCAGTACTTC. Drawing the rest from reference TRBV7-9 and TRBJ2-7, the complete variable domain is DTGVSQNPRHKITKRGQNVTFRCDPISEHNRLYWYRQTLGQGPEFLTYFQNEAQLEKSRLLSDRFSAERPKGSFSTLEIQRTEQGDSAMYLCASSLVGRTYEQYFGPGTRLTVT.

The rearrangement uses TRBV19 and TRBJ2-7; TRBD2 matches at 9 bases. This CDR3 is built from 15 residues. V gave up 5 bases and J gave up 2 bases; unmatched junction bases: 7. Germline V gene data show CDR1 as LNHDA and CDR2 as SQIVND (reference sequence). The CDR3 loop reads CASSRAGGRPYEQYF. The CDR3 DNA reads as TGTGCCAGTAGTCGCGCGGGGGGGCGACCCTACGAGCAGTACTTC. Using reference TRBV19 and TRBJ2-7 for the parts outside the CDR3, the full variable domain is DGGITQSPKYLFRKEGQNVTLSCEQNLNHDAMYWYRQDPGQGLRLIYYSQIVNDFQKGDIAEGYSVSREKKESFPLTVTSAQKNPTAFYLCASSRAGGRPYEQYFGPGTRLTVT.

The CDR3 nucleotides are TGTGCCAGCAGTGAGGTTCCGGGACAGGGGGCAGATACGCAGTATTTT. This encodes CASSEVPGQGADTQYF. The chain is built from TRBV6-1 and TRBJ2-3, with 11 bases fitting TRBD1. V dropped 3 bases and J dropped 4; count of bases not matched to a gene: 6. Germline V lookup: CDR1 MNHNS, CDR2 SASEGT. This CDR3 contains 16 residues.

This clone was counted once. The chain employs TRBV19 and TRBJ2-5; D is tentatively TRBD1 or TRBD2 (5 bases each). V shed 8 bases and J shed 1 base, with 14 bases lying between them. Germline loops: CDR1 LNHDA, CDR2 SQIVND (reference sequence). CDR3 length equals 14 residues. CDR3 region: CASRRTGAQETQYF. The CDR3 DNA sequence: TGTGCCAGTCGCAGAACCGGGGCCCAAGAGACCCAGTACTTC.

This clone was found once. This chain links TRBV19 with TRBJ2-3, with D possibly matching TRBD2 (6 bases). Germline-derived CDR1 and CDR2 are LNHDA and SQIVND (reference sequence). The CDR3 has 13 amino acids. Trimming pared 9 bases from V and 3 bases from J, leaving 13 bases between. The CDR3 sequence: CASSAGRTDTQYF. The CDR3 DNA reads TGTGCCAGCAGCGCGGGGCGGACAGATACGCAGTATTTT.

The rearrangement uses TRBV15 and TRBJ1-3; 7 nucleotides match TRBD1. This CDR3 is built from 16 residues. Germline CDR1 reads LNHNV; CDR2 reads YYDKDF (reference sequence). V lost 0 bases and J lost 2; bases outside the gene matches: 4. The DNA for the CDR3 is TGTGCCACCAGCAGAGATCTGGGGACAGCTGGAAACACCATATATTTT. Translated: CATSRDLGTAGNTIYF. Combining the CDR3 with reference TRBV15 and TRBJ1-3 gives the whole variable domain DAMVIQNPRYQVTQFGKPVTLSCSQTLNHNVMYWYQQKSSQAPKLLFHYYDKDFNNEADTPDNFQSRRPNTSFCFLDIRSPGLGDTAMYLCATSRDLGTAGNTIYFGEGSWLTVV.